This T cell receptor beta chain was captured by sequencing in a study of cytomegalovirus exposure and HLA in healthy donors. In the study overall: About 80 million unique TCR sequences came from HLA-typed donors in an early release.

As regards this clone: The antigen is not known.

PCR employed 60 Vbeta and 13 Jbeta primers. Assay used: immunoSEQ multiplex PCR; TCRdb lists only in-frame clones, some missing. This sample has over 200,000 clones, with about 89% found just once. V was cut by 5 bases and J by 7 bases, with 11 bases left in between. Germline V lookup: CDR1 MNHEY, CDR2 SMNVEV (reference sequence). The CDR3 sequence is 12 residues long. Points from the study as a whole: CMV antigen specificity of three CMV-associated chains was confirmed in vitro. An analysis that came later showed most CMV-associated TCR beta chains appearing HLA-restricted.

What was sequenced was PBMCs. This receptor was taken from a woman younger than 35 in good health and CMV-seronegative. The V gene is TRBV27, the J gene TRBJ1-1, with no clear D. The CDR3 here is CASSPLRGEAFF. CDR3 nucleotide sequence: TGTGCCAGCAGTCCCCTACGGGGTGAAGCTTTCTTT.